This T cell receptor beta chain comes out of a study of shared clonotypes between healthy human individuals. This clone appeared once. Its target is unknown. The study's findings and limits: Although depth was large, rarefaction showed that sequencing of the sorted subsets was incomplete.

Assay: immunoSEQ multiplex PCR; the TCRdb copy retains only in-frame clones and omits some. This sample has under 1,100,000 clones; 65% to 80% occur once, and the top ten carry about 1.5%. The germline V gene has CDR1 WSHSY and CDR2 SAAADI. V lost 8 bases, J lost 4 bases, and 21 bases lay in between. This CDR3 spans 15 amino acids. V usage is TRBV10-2 and J usage is TRBJ2-7; tentatively, D is TRBD1 (6 bases). The clonotype originates from a young man in good health. Sequencing was carried out using memory CD4+ T cells sorted from blood. This sample's subset: CD45RA-negative fraction. The CDR3 here is CASRLLRGTGYEQYF. The CDR3, as DNA: TGCGCCAGCCGACTCCTGAGGGGGACGGGATACGAGCAGTACTTC.